The sequence of this T cell receptor beta chain was determined in a study of T cell responses to AZD1222 COVID-19 vaccine. This table comes from immunoSEQ multiplex PCR, and its TCRdb copy is limited to in-frame clones, with some not included. The table has under 200,000 clones, 80% to 95% seen once. This CDR3 has 14 residues. From germline, CDR1 is SGHTA and CDR2 FQGNSA. With 2 bases removed from V and 1 base from J, the gap between germline ends came to 8 bases. This clone was seen only once. Its antigen is not identified. Study-level results: Among those given AZD1222, only 5 to 7 were seropositive at baseline.

This TCR derives from an adult in good health. V is TRBV7-2 and J is TRBJ1-1; the D gene is possibly TRBD1 (6 bases). The sequences come from peripheral blood, collected on day 0 of AZD1222 vaccination. CDR3 sequence reads: CASSLRGQNTEAFF. The DNA for the CDR3 is TGTGCCAGCAGCTTACGGGGGCAGAACACTGAAGCTTTCTTT.